One TCR beta chain is described in this entry. The antigen is undetermined. The data derive from a study of Graves' ophthalmopathy and Graves' hyperthyroidism. The sequenced template was RNA, covering the TCR beta CDR3 region. First-round RT-PCR employed HTBI primers, with a second-round multiplex PCR after it. TCRdb redid the calling of the multiplex PCR reads with MiXCR, one entry per CDR3 protein. The data show about 480,000 distinct CDR3 sequences, with around 14% seen just once and about 10% held by the top ten. There are 15 residues in the CDR3. V gave up 3 bases and J gave up 3 bases; unmatched junction bases: 6. In germline, CDR1 is MGHRA, CDR2 YSYEKL. If patients had other autoimmune diseases, uncontrolled infections, pregnancy or lactation, they were excluded. Clinical symptoms, serum thyroxine, TRAb, thyroid ultrasound and orbital computed tomography were relied on for diagnosis. Study-wide results and limits: Blood also contained most of the expanded thyroid clonotypes above 0.001 frequency. Prediction of ophthalmopathy progression reached 70.59% sensitivity and approximately 75% specificity.

This chain links TRBV4-1 with TRBJ2-7, with 9 bases aligning to TRBD2. Sequenced input: blood. The sequence came from a woman in her 30s with Graves' ophthalmopathy. The CDR3 loop reads CASSHAGGEFYEQYF. DNA of the CDR3: TGCGCCAGCAGCCACGCGGGAGGGGAGTTCTACGAGCAGTACTTC.